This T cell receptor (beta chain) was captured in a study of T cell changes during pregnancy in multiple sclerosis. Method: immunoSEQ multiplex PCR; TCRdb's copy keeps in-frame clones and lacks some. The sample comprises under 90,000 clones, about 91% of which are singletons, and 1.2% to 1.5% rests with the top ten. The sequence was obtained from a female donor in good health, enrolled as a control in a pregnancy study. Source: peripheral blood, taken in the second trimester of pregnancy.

The CDR3 is CASSVAAGGPEQYF. CDR3 coding DNA: TGTGCCAGCAGCGTAGCAGCGGGAGGGCCCGAGCAGTACTTC. This chain connects TRBV9 to TRBJ2-7; 10 bases align to TRBD2. The CDR3 has 14 residues. The V gene's germline CDR1 is SGDLS and CDR2 YYNGEE. Trimming cost V 0 bases and J 6 bases; bases outside gene matches: 3.